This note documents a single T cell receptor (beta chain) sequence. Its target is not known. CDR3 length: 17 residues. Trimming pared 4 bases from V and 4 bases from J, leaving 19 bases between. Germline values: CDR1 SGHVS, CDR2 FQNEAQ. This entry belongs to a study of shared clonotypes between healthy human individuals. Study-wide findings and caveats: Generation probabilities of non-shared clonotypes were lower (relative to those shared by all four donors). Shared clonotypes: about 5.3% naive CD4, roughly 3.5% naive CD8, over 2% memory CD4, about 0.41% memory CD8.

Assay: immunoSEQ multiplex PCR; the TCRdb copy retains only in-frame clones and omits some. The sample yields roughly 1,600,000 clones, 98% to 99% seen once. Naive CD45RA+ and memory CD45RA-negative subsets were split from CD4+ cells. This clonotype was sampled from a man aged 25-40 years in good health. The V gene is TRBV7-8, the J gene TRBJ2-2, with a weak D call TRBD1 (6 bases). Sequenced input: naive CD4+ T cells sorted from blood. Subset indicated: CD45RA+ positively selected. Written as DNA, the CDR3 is TGTGCCAGCAGCTCCCGGCCGTTGCGAGGGGGCACCGGGGAGCTGTTTTTT. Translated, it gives CASSSRPLRGGTGELFF.